This entry lists 27 T cell receptor beta chains sequenced from one sample in a study of vaccination and CD4 T cells after COVID-19. The Oncomine TCR Beta short-read assay was what sequenced the DNA obtained from cultured CD4+ T cells. Each CDR3 protein is one row after TCRdb ran MiXCR on the PCR reads. The sample lists more than 15,000 distinct CDR3 sequences; approximately 40% were seen once. Their antigens remain unidentified. Treatment denoted: approximately nine-day PBMC culture with coronavirus spike peptide pools or control peptides (ViraFEST assay). The source material was CD4+ T cells from blood, cultured in vitro, sampled after SARS-CoV-2 vaccination. Source of these receptors: a human donor who had recovered from COVID-19.

This clonotype turned up a few times. The chain employs TRBV7-3 and TRBJ2-5; D remains unclear. The CDR3 sequence is 13 residues long. Germline lookup yields CDR1 SGHTA and CDR2 FQGTGA. V lost 1 base and J lost 5, with 8 bases in between. The CDR3 protein is CASSLRSRETQYF. The CDR3 coding sequence is TGTGCCAGCAGCTTAAGGTCTCGGGAGACCCAGTACTTC. Together with reference TRBV7-3 and TRBJ2-5, the CDR3 gives the full variable domain: GAGVSQTPSNKVTEKGKYVELRCDPISGHTALYWYRQSLGQGPEFLIYFQGTGAADDSGLPNDRFFAVRPEGSVSTLKIQRTERGDSAVYLCASSLRSRETQYFGPGTRLLVL.

The chain links TRBV19 to TRBJ2-7; 7 bases agree with TRBD2. The length of the CDR3 is 12 residues. CDR1 is LNHDA, CDR2 SQIVND, per germline (reference sequence). The J segment lost 6 bases and the V segment lost 5 bases, leaving 4 bases of the junction unmatched. Here the CDR3 reads CASSSGGPEQYF. CDR3 coding DNA: TGTGCCAGTAGTTCGGGGGGACCCGAGCAGTACTTC.

The J gene is TRBJ1-1, the V gene TRBV12-3 or TRBV12-4; a weak D match, TRBD1 (6 bases). The CDR3 is 13 amino acids. The V end was cut by 5 bases, the J end by 4 bases, with 11 bases between. In DNA form, the CDR3 reads TGTGCCAGCAGTACAGGGTCGGCCACTGAAGCTTTCTTT. As protein: CASSTGSATEAFF.

This chain joins TRBV19 and TRBJ1-1, with D maybe TRBD1 (5 bases). V was shortened by 3 bases and J by 1 base, with 15 bases between the two germline ends. Germline V gene lookup returns CDR1 LNHDA and CDR2 SQIVND (reference sequence). The CDR3 spans 16 residues. DNA of the CDR3: TGTGCCAGTAGTATTCTGCCGGGAAGGGGGAACACTGAAGCTTTCTTT. This codes for CASSILPGRGNTEAFF. The full variable domain, with the rest looked up from reference TRBV19 and TRBJ1-1, is DGGITQSPKYLFRKEGQNVTLSCEQNLNHDAMYWYRQDPGQGLRLIYYSQIVNDFQKGDIAEGYSVSREKKESFPLTVTSAQKNPTAFYLCASSILPGRGNTEAFFGQGTRLTVV.

J is TRBJ1-5 and V is TRBV20-1; 8 bases align to TRBD1. CDR1 is DFQATT and CDR2 is SNEGSKA in the germline V gene (reference sequence). With V trimmed by 5 bases and J by 3 bases, 3 bases remained unmatched. The CDR3 loop spans 13 amino acids. The CDR3 nucleotides are TGCAGTGCTGTTCAGGGGGCCAATCAGCCCCAGCATTTT. Encoded protein: CSAVQGANQPQHF.

The V gene is TRBV7-2, the J gene TRBJ2-5; TRBD2 agrees at 9 bases. CDR3 length: 15 amino acids. Trimming at V came to 3 bases and at J to 4 bases, leaving 6 bases not matched to a gene. Germline CDR1 reads SGHTA; CDR2 reads FQGNSA. The CDR3 here is CASSFPAGGVETQYF. The DNA for the CDR3 is TGTGCCAGCAGCTTCCCAGCGGGGGGTGTAGAGACCCAGTACTTC.

This clonotype appeared a few times. This sequence joins TRBV7-9 and TRBJ2-5, with D possibly called TRBD1 or TRBD2 (6 bases each). The CDR3 extends over 15 amino acids. The ends were cut back, 7 bases at V and 4 bases at J, with 19 bases in the middle. Germline V gives CDR1 SEHNR, CDR2 FQNEAQ (reference sequence). In nucleotides, the CDR3 is TGTGCCAGCAACCGAGGGGGACTGAGGGGAGAGACCCAGTACTTC. The encoded protein is CASNRGGLRGETQYF.

This clonotype was seen just once. This chain connects TRBV20-1 to TRBJ1-4, with D unclear. This CDR3 has 13 amino acids. V was trimmed by 6 bases and J by 3 bases, leaving 11 bases between them. Germline CDR1 DFQATT, CDR2 SNEGSKA (reference sequence). Written as DNA, the CDR3 is TGCAGTGCCCGCAGTCGGGCTAATGAAAAACTGTTTTTT. This gives the protein CSARSRANEKLFF.

The chain carries TRBV7-2 and TRBJ1-1; no clear D. CDR3 size: 13 residues. The V gene's germline CDR1 is SGHTA and CDR2 FQGNSA. V dropped 3 bases and J dropped 1 base, with 6 bases sitting between them. This CDR3 is CASSLTPNTEAFF. The CDR3 DNA follows: TGTGCCAGCAGCTTGACCCCGAACACTGAAGCTTTCTTT.

J is TRBJ1-1 and V is TRBV5-8; D ambiguous. V dropped 1 base and J dropped 7 bases, with 5 bases sitting between them. The CDR3 spans 11 residues. CDR1 and CDR2 from the germline V gene are SGHTS and YDEGEE. The CDR3 region is CASSLFGEAFF. In DNA form, the CDR3 reads TGTGCCAGCAGCTTGTTTGGTGAAGCTTTCTTT.

The chain links TRBV25-1 to TRBJ1-6; D is possibly TRBD1 (5 bases). Germline CDR1 and CDR2: MGHDK and SYGVNS. This CDR3 comprises 14 residues. The germline V and J ends were trimmed by 3 bases and 5 bases, with 8 bases remaining between them. CDR3 loop: CASSDRDHNSPLHF. The CDR3, as DNA: TGTGCCAGCAGTGACAGGGACCATAATTCACCCCTCCACTTT.

This clonotype was counted once. The chain has TRBV25-1 and TRBJ1-6; 7 bases align to TRBD1. Germline trimming cut 6 bases from V and 9 bases from J; bases unmatched to any gene: 8. The CDR3 covers 14 residues. Germline values: CDR1 MGHDK, CDR2 SYGVNS. The CDR3 sequence: CASRSTGNGSPLHF. The CDR3 nucleotides read TGTGCCAGCAGGTCGACAGGGAACGGTTCACCCCTCCACTTT. The full variable domain, completed using reference TRBV25-1 and TRBJ1-6, is EADIYQTPRYLVIGTGKKITLECSQTMGHDKMYWYQQDPGMELHLIHYSYGVNSTEKGDLSSESTVSRIRTEHFPLTLESARPSHTSQYLCASRSTGNGSPLHFGNGTRLTVT.

The chain recombines TRBV20-1 with TRBJ2-7, with D tentatively TRBD1 (6 bases). V lost 3 bases to trimming and J lost 2 bases, with 17 bases between them. The germline V gene encodes CDR1 DFQATT and CDR2 SNEGSKA (reference sequence). This CDR3 region has 15 residues. The chain's CDR3 is CSARLYPRGPYEQYF. Written as DNA, the CDR3 is TGCAGTGCTAGGTTATACCCCAGGGGACCCTACGAGCAGTACTTC.

The genes are TRBV20-1 and TRBJ2-1; 16 positions match TRBD2. This CDR3 spans 15 amino acids. V was pared by 6 bases and J by 4 bases, with 3 bases of the junction left unmatched. CDR1 DFQATT and CDR2 SNEGSKA come from the germline V gene (reference sequence). The chain's CDR3 is CSALGLAGGYNEQFF. CDR3 bases: TGCAGTGCGTTGGGACTAGCGGGAGGGTACAATGAGCAGTTCTTC.

This chain links TRBV25-1 with TRBJ2-1; D is possibly TRBD2 (6 bases). With 2 bases removed from V and 0 bases from J, the gap between germline ends came to 14 bases. Looked up from germline, CDR1 is MGHDK and CDR2 is SYGVNS. CDR3 length: 17 residues. This chain's CDR3 is CASSEHIGSGSYNEQFF. The CDR3 DNA reads TGTGCCAGCAGTGAACATATTGGTAGCGGCTCCTACAATGAGCAGTTCTTC.

The chain uses TRBV12-3 or TRBV12-4 and TRBJ2-2; the D gene is possibly TRBD2 (5 bases). The CDR3 runs 15 residues. The V and J ends lost 3 bases and 2 bases respectively, with 10 bases between them. The DNA for the CDR3 is TGTGCCAGCAGTTTTGGAGGAGTCAACACCGGGGAGCTGTTTTTT. Amino acids: CASSFGGVNTGELFF.

The V call is TRBV20-1, the J call TRBJ2-3; 14 nucleotides agree with TRBD2. Germline CDR1 reads DFQATT; CDR2 reads SNEGSKA (reference sequence). V trimming: 6 bases; J trimming: 1 base; junction bases outside the gene matches: 9. The CDR3 covers 17 residues. The CDR3 bases are TGCAGTGCAAAGACTAGCGGGAGGGCCGGAGGCACAGATACGCAGTATTTT. The encoded protein is CSAKTSGRAGGTDTQYF.

The chain links TRBV20-1 to TRBJ2-7; 11 positions agree with TRBD2. CDR3 length equals 15 residues. V was pared by 1 base and J by 0 bases, with 2 bases of the junction left unmatched. Germline V gives CDR1 DFQATT, CDR2 SNEGSKA (reference sequence). The CDR3 sequence is CSARGTSGGSYEQYF. The CDR3 nucleotides read TGCAGTGCTAGAGGAACTAGCGGGGGCTCCTACGAGCAGTACTTC.

This chain joins TRBV7-3 and TRBJ1-5; D unresolved. CDR1 and CDR2 from the germline V gene are SGHTA and FQGTGA. The V gene lost 4 bases and the J gene lost 4 bases, with 17 bases spanning the gap. This CDR3 spans 16 amino acids. The CDR3 region has the DNA TGTGCCAGCAGCTCCCCCCGGAGTAACCTAAATCAGCCCCAGCATTTT. It specifies CASSSPRSNLNQPQHF.

This rearrangement joins TRBV29-1 to TRBJ1-2, with D perhaps TRBD1 (5 bases). Trimming pared 0 bases from V and 8 bases from J, leaving 13 bases between. Germline loops: CDR1 SQVTM, CDR2 ANQGSEA. The CDR3 has 13 amino acids. The CDR3 loop reads CSVEDVGERGYTF. CDR3 coding DNA: TGCAGCGTTGAAGATGTGGGGGAACGGGGCTACACCTTC.

The V and J genes are TRBV20-1 and TRBJ1-2, with D tentatively TRBD1 (6 bases). Germline values: CDR1 DFQATT, CDR2 SNEGSKA (reference sequence). The CDR3 covers 14 residues. The ends were cut back, 5 bases at V and 6 bases at J, with 19 bases in the middle. The CDR3 region is CSAPLGQRANGYTF. The CDR3 nucleotides read TGCAGTGCTCCTCTCGGACAGAGGGCTAATGGCTACACCTTC.

This clonotype has a handful of counts. This chain links TRBV12-3 or TRBV12-4 with TRBJ1-2; D unclear. This CDR3 has 15 amino acids. V was cut by 2 bases and J by 0 bases, with 10 bases left in between. Written as DNA, the CDR3 is TGTGCCAGCAGTTTACTGTTTGGGGCTAACTATGGCTACACCTTC. Translating it yields CASSLLFGANYGYTF.

J is TRBJ1-2 and V is TRBV2, with 7 nucleotides matching TRBD1. The CDR3 is made up of 16 amino acids. Germline values: CDR1 SNHLY, CDR2 FYNNEI. V was clipped by 3 bases and J by 4 bases; unmatched bases: 11. CDR3 protein: CASSDPQGDFTYGYTF. CDR3 nucleotides: TGTGCCAGCAGTGATCCCCAGGGGGACTTTACCTATGGCTACACCTTC.

The rearrangement joins TRBV20-1 to TRBJ2-7, with 9 bases identical to TRBD1. V shed 4 bases, J shed 0 bases, and the junction held 4 bases outside the gene matches. The CDR3 length is 14 residues. From germline, CDR1 is DFQATT and CDR2 SNEGSKA (reference sequence). The CDR3 nucleotides read TGCAGTGCTACCGGACAGGGGAGCTCCTACGAGCAGTACTTC. Encoded protein: CSATGQGSSYEQYF.

This clonotype showed up just a few times. The chain couples TRBV20-1 to TRBJ2-3; D not certain. This CDR3 is built from 14 residues. Per the germline V gene, CDR1 is DFQATT and CDR2 is SNEGSKA (reference sequence). This CDR3 is CSATDGASTDTQYF. The CDR3, as DNA: TGCAGCGCGACGGACGGAGCTAGCACAGATACGCAGTATTTT.

V gene TRBV20-1 combines with J gene TRBJ1-1, with D perhaps TRBD1 (5 bases). Per the germline V gene, CDR1 is DFQATT and CDR2 is SNEGSKA (reference sequence). The CDR3 runs 13 residues. V was cut by 0 bases and J by 6 bases, with 11 bases left in between. The CDR3 reads CSARDSRGPEAFF. The CDR3, as DNA: TGCAGTGCTAGAGATAGTAGGGGACCTGAAGCTTTCTTT.

This sequence joins TRBV7-8 and TRBJ2-2; possible D gene TRBD2, 5 bases. Trimming stripped 5 bases from V and 1 base from J, with 11 bases between. Germline V gene lookup returns CDR1 SGHVS and CDR2 FQNEAQ. The CDR3 totals 15 residues. As DNA, the CDR3 is TGTGCCAGCAGCCGACGGGCGGGGAACACCGGGGAGCTGTTTTTT. It translates to CASSRRAGNTGELFF.